This entry lists 4 T cell receptor beta chains sequenced from one sample in a study of T-cell memory formation after mild COVID-19. In TCRdb, the 5' RACE reads were re-called with MiXCR into one record per CDR3 protein. The repertoire has over 45,000 distinct CDR3 sequences, approximately 9.1% of them found once; the top ten carry about 12%. The sequencing input was PBMCs or a T cell subset sorted from them (not recorded which). The receptors originated from an adult woman who had mild COVID-19 (a few samples of this study predate the infection). Cell type and time point are not known.

This clonotype is medium-sized in the sample. The V gene is TRBV29-1, the J gene TRBJ2-3, with 7 bases identical to TRBD2. Germline V gene lookup returns CDR1 SQVTM and CDR2 ANQGSEA. Trimming cost V 6 bases and J 7 bases; bases outside gene matches: 4. The CDR3 totals 11 residues. CDR3 amino acids: CSVRGGNTQYF. Written as DNA, the CDR3 is TGCAGCGTCCGCGGGGGAAATACGCAGTATTTT.

This clonotype has only a few counts. The chain joins TRBV5-1 to TRBJ1-2; 7 nucleotides line up with TRBD1. The V gene's germline CDR1 is SGHRS and CDR2 YFSETQ. V lost 7 bases, J lost 2 bases, and 5 bases stayed unmatched. The CDR3 length is 13 residues. The chain's CDR3 is CASRTGENYGYTF. The DNA for the CDR3 is TGCGCCAGCCGGACAGGAGAAAACTATGGCTACACCTTC.

V gene TRBV9 combines with J gene TRBJ2-7; D is tentatively TRBD1 or TRBD2 (5 bases each). The germline gives CDR1 SGDLS, CDR2 YYNGEE. CDR3 size: 14 residues. V lost 0 bases to trimming and J lost 7 bases, with 14 bases between them. The CDR3 spells CASSVGGRYGEQYF. DNA for the CDR3: TGTGCCAGCAGCGTAGGGGGACGGTATGGAGAGCAGTACTTC.

This clonotype was recorded at least ten times. The V gene is TRBV27, the J gene TRBJ2-7; D is tentatively TRBD1 or TRBD2 (5 bases each). V lost 7 bases, J lost 7 bases, and 17 bases lay in between. The CDR3 has 13 residues. Looked up from germline, CDR1 is MNHEY and CDR2 is SMNVEV (reference sequence). For the CDR3, the DNA is TGTGCCAGCACCATTCCCGAGGGACGGGAGCAGTACTTC. Translating it yields CASTIPEGREQYF.